This T cell receptor (beta chain) is drawn from a study of control samples from healthy donors and cancer patients (dated by TCRdb to about 2020). To prepare the library, the immunoSEQ multiplex PCR assay was applied. As stored in TCRdb, this immuneACCESS dataset retains in-frame rearrangements with V and J assigned. A fraction of the clones does not appear; measured against another copy, unresolved V genes explain less than half of the discrepancy, and the remainder lacks a known reason. This sample is represented by roughly 83,000 clones; around 80% of them were singletons. The ten largest clonotypes hold about 9.2% of the sample. V loses 6 bases of germline sequence and J loses 4 bases, and the interval between the two ends is 13 bases. The germline V gene (reference sequence) provides CDR1 WNHNN and CDR2 SYGVQD. The CDR3, from cysteine to phenylalanine, totals 13 residues. Left in the record is the CDR3 DNA by itself, 39 bases read in frame from the first base.

Comments on this clone: The antigen it binds to is not known. No per-base quality is available; no much larger clone lies one base away.

The sequence came from a woman aged 60-75 years in good health. The chain is made from TRBV10-1 and TRBJ2-7; no confident D gene assignment can be made. The material sequenced was blood. The DNA sequence is as follows: TGCGCCAGCAGCCCTTCAGGATCATACGAGCAGTACTTC. This sequence encodes CASSPSGSYEQYF.